Listed below are T cell receptor beta chains from one sample, sequenced in a study of PD-1 blockade in classical Hodgkin lymphoma. The method was immunoSEQ multiplex PCR; TCRdb's version includes in-frame clones alone and lacks a portion of them. The data contain roughly 25,000 clones, around 80% of them singletons. The sample consisted of peripheral blood mononuclear cells (PBMCs), taken before the second cycle of nivolumab. Receptor source: a human donor with classical Hodgkin lymphoma. CDR3s include the opening cysteine and the closing phenylalanine or tryptophan. D genes are given only for firm matches. Rows give clone size only sometimes, using once, few, many, or a class for an expanded clone.

cdr3_aa: CASRLGSSGGAYEQYF
cdr3_nt: TGTGCCAGCAGGCTAGGCTCCAGCGGGGGGGCCTACGAGCAGTACTTC
d_call: TRBD2
v_call: TRBV28
j_call: TRBJ2-7
clone_size: .

cdr3_aa: CASSTEPPRQAQGRYEQYF
cdr3_nt: TGCGCCAGCAGCACGGAACCCCCCCGACAAGCACAGGGGAGATACGAGCAGTACTTC
d_call: TRBD1
v_call: TRBV5-1
j_call: TRBJ2-7
clone_size: .

cdr3_aa: CATSREGQGFEQYF
cdr3_nt: TGTGCCACCAGCAGAGAGGGACAGGGTTTCGAGCAGTACTTC
d_call: TRBD1
v_call: TRBV15
j_call: TRBJ2-7
clone_size: .

cdr3_aa: CASSVDPIALSYEQYF
cdr3_nt: TGTGCCAGCAGCGTCGATCCTATAGCCTTATCCTACGAGCAGTACTTC
d_call: .
v_call: TRBV7-9
j_call: TRBJ2-7
clone_size: .

cdr3_aa: CASSQSCNRTGTRGYTF
cdr3_nt: TGCGCCAGCAGTCAATCTTGTAATCGAACCGGGACACGGGGCTACACCTTC
d_call: .
v_call: TRBV23-1
j_call: TRBJ1-2
clone_size: .

cdr3_aa: CASSLLAGGLEQYF
cdr3_nt: TGCGCCAGCAGCCTCTTAGCGGGTGGGCTCGAGCAGTACTTC
d_call: TRBD2
v_call: TRBV4-1
j_call: TRBJ2-7
clone_size: few

cdr3_aa: CASSRGRGWEQYF
cdr3_nt: TGTGCCAGCAGCCGCGGGAGGGGGTGGGAGCAGTACTTC
d_call: TRBD2
v_call: TRBV6-6
j_call: TRBJ2-7
clone_size: .

cdr3_aa: CASSTLGTGYTGELFF
cdr3_nt: TGTGCCAGCAGCACTCTCGGGACAGGCTACACCGGGGAGCTGTTTTTT
d_call: TRBD1
v_call: TRBV28
j_call: TRBJ2-2
clone_size: once

cdr3_aa: CASSPSTAFGTEAFF
cdr3_nt: TGTGCCAGCTCACCAAGCACCGCCTTCGGCACTGAAGCTTTCTTT
d_call: .
v_call: TRBV18
j_call: TRBJ1-1
clone_size: .

cdr3_aa: CASSLAGGADTQYF
cdr3_nt: TGTGCCAGCAGCTTAGCAGGGGGCGCAGATACGCAGTATTTT
d_call: TRBD1
v_call: TRBV11-2
j_call: TRBJ2-3
clone_size: .

cdr3_aa: CASSQGRGQYEQYF
cdr3_nt: TGCGCCAGCAGCCAAGGCAGGGGGCAGTACGAGCAGTACTTC
d_call: TRBD1
v_call: TRBV4-3
j_call: TRBJ2-7
clone_size: .

cdr3_aa: CASSGGTEAFF
cdr3_nt: TGCGCCAGCAGTGGAGGCACTGAAGCTTTCTTT
d_call: .
v_call: TRBV4-1
j_call: TRBJ1-1
clone_size: .

cdr3_aa: CASSPGLQETQYF
cdr3_nt: TGTGCCAGCTCACCCGGACTCCAAGAGACCCAGTACTTC
d_call: .
v_call: TRBV18
j_call: TRBJ2-5
clone_size: .

cdr3_aa: CASSTLAPTQETQYF
cdr3_nt: TGTGCCAGCAGCACACTAGCTCCCACCCAAGAGACCCAGTACTTC
d_call: .
v_call: TRBV21-1
j_call: TRBJ2-5
clone_size: .

cdr3_aa: CASSFPVSGQNSYEQYF
cdr3_nt: TGTGCCAGCAGTTTCCCGGTTTCAGGGCAGAACTCCTACGAGCAGTACTTC
d_call: .
v_call: TRBV28
j_call: TRBJ2-7
clone_size: .

cdr3_aa: CASSVGRDRVTGANVLTF
cdr3_nt: TGTGCCAGCAGCGTAGGGCGGGACAGGGTAACTGGGGCCAACGTCCTGACTTTC
d_call: TRBD1
v_call: TRBV9
j_call: TRBJ2-6
clone_size: .

cdr3_aa: CASSIRDGEEKLFF
cdr3_nt: TGTGCCAGCAGTATCAGAGATGGGGAGGAAAAACTGTTTTTT
d_call: .
v_call: TRBV28
j_call: TRBJ1-4
clone_size: .

cdr3_aa: CASSEGRGQEGYTF
cdr3_nt: TGTGCCAGCAGTGAGGGGCGGGGACAGGAAGGCTACACCTTC
d_call: TRBD1
v_call: TRBV2
j_call: TRBJ1-2
clone_size: .

cdr3_aa: CASRQDQNSPLHF
cdr3_nt: TGTGCCAGCCGACAGGACCAGAATTCACCCCTCCACTTT
d_call: .
v_call: TRBV6-6
j_call: TRBJ1-6
clone_size: .

cdr3_aa: CASSQVSNEQFF
cdr3_nt: TGCGCCAGCAGCCAAGTTTCGAATGAGCAGTTCTTC
d_call: .
v_call: TRBV4-1
j_call: TRBJ2-1
clone_size: .

cdr3_aa: CASSSRRVSTDTQYF
cdr3_nt: TGTGCCAGCAGCTCCCGAAGGGTCAGCACAGATACGCAGTATTTT
d_call: .
v_call: TRBV7-8
j_call: TRBJ2-3
clone_size: .